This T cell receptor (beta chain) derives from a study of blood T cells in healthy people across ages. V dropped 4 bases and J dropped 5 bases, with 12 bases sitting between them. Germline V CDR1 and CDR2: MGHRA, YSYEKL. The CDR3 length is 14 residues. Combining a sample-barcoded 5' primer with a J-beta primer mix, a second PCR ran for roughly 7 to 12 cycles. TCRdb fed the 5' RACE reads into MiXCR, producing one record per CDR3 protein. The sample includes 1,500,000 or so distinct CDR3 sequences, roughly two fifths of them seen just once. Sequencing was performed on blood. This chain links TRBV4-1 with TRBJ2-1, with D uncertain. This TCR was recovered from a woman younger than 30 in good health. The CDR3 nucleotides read TGCGCCAGCAGCCCCCAACCCCTCCACAATGAGCAGTTCTTC. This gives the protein CASSPQPLHNEQFF.